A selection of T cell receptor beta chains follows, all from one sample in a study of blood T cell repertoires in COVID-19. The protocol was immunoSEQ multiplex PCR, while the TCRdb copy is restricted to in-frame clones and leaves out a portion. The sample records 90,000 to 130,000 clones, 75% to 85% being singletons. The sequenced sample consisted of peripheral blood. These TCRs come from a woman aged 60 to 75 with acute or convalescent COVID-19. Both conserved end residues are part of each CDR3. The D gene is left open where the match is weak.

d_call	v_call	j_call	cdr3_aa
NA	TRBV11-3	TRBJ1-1	CASSLRDREAFF
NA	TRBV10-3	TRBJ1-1	CAIREVGAAGAFF
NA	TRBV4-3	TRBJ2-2	CASSQDAYRDTGELFF
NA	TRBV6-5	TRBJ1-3	CASRLDVALGNTIYF
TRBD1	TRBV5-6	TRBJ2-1	CASKDLDRVSDEQFF
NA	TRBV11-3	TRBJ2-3	CASSFARGSDTQYF
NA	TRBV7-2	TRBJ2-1	CASSSNMGLYNEQFF
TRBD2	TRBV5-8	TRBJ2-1	CASSLYGTSLLGHNEQFF
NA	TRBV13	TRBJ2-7	CASSLVVGGSYEQYF
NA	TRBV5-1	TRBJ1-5	CASSPTGEGNQPQHF
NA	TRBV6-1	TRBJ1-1	CASSDRGLWTEAFF
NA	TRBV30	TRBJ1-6	CAWARSSYNSPLHF
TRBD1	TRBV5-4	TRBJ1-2	CASSQGDSQIYGYTF
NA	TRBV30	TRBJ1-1	CAWSPTPQVGAFF
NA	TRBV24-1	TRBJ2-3	CATSRRWGADTQYF
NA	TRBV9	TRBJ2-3	CASSVHLGGSTDTQYF
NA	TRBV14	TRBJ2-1	CASSQDWGVDRREQFF
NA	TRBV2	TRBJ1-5	CASSPGNSNQPQHF
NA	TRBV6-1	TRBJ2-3	CASSEYRGGGTDTQYF
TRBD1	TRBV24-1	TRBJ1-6	CATSERTGWLSSYNSPLHF
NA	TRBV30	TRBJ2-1	CAWNGGSWNEQFF
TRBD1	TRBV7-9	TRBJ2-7	CASSLKGGPYEQYF
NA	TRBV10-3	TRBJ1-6	CAITEDSIYSPLHF
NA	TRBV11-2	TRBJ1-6	CASRTLTRGNNSPLHF
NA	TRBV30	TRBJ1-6	CASQLPTYNSPLHF
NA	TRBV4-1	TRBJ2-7	CASSQDQALVRGQYF
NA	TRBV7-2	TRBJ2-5	CASSLPIPGGGETQYF
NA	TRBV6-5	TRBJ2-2	CASKWGDTGELFF
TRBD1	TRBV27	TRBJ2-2	CASSWIQGARELFF
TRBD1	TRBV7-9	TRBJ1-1	CASRSGTGNTEAFF
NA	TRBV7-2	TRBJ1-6	CASSLAAGPGDSPLHF
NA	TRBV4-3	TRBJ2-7	CASSQEVGARNEQYF
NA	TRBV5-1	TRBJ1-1	CASSLAVNRKRDTEAFF
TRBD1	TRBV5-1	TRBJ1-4	CASSTGTGYNEKLFF
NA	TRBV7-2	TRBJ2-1	CASSLGTADNEQFF
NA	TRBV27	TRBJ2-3	CASSFLGGTDTQYF
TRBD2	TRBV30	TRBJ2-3	CAWTRGRASTDTQYF
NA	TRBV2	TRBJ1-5	CASSAGVVQPQHF
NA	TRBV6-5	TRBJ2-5	CASSYSAGPQETQYF
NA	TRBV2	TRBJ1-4	CASSSRGAATNEKLFF
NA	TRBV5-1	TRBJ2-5	CASMRGMGETQYF
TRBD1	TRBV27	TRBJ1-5	CASSWVGGQGSQPQHF
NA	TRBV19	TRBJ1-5	CASSRDARQSNQPQHF
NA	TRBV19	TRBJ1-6	CASSMTYNSPLHF
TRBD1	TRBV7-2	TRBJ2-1	CASSWGSGQGTYNEQFF
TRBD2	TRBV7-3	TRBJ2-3	CASSVSGTSGGLGTQYF
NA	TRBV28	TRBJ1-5	CASSLVSVQPQHF
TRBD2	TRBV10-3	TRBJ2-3	CAISETSGGSTDTQYF
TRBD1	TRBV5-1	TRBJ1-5	CASSLAPMTGANQPQHF
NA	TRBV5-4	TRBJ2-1	CASSSQETGSYNEQFF
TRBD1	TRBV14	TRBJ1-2	CASSAYRGEAYGYTF
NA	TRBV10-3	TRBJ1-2	CAITPQGNYGYTF
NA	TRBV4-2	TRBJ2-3	CASSQDQDKDTQYF